This TCR beta chain was profiled in a study of T cell responses to AZD1222 COVID-19 vaccine. Notes on the study in general: The sample set comprised mostly white British donors with more females, and clonal diversity was possibly underestimated.

This CDR3 contains 12 residues. The ends were cut back, 4 bases at V and 5 bases at J, with 4 bases in the middle. Per the germline V gene, CDR1 is KGHDR and CDR2 is SFDVKD. The protocol was immunoSEQ multiplex PCR, while the TCRdb copy is restricted to in-frame clones and leaves out a portion. This sample yields 50,000 to 65,000 clones, of which about four fifths are seen a single time; roughly 25% belongs to the top ten. Investigators merged groups given second doses at roughly 4 or roughly 12 weeks. Worth noting for this clone: Its cognate antigen is unknown.

The rearrangement links TRBV24-1 to TRBJ2-2; D is uncertain. Here the sequenced sample was peripheral blood, taken 28 days after the second AZD1222 dose. The sequence was collected from an adult who received the AZD1222 COVID-19 vaccine. The CDR3 reads CATSEPTGELFF. For the CDR3, the DNA is TGTGCCACCAGTGAGCCAACCGGGGAGCTGTTTTTT.